This T cell receptor (beta chain) was recorded in a study of cytomegalovirus exposure and HLA in healthy donors. Study as a whole: The same platform as the approximately 730 first-cohort repertoires was used for the roughly 130 validation repertoires, a later analysis reported. Regarding the study as a whole: Reported results showed that the classifier diagnosed cytomegalovirus status with high specificity and sensitivity. Listed as cytomegalovirus-associated were 164 TCR beta chains.

The CDR3 consists of 14 residues. Looked up from germline, CDR1 is SGHRS and CDR2 is YFSETQ. Trimming cost V 1 base and J 3 bases, with 11 bases left between them. As regards this clone: Its antigen is still unknown.

The repertoire was sequenced with immunoSEQ multiplex PCR; TCRdb's copy has only in-frame clones and lacks some. The sample yields 280,000 or so clones, approximately 88% seen once. This receptor was taken from a woman aged 18 to 35 in good health and CMV-seronegative. The sample was PBMCs. The V call is TRBV5-1, the J call TRBJ2-7; the D gene is possibly TRBD1 (6 bases). Written as DNA, the CDR3 is TGCGCCAGCAGCTTGAACAGGGAAAACTACGAGCAGTACTTC. It specifies CASSLNRENYEQYF.